This T cell receptor (beta chain) appears in the sequencing data of a study of early T cells in non-severe SARS-CoV-2 infection listed by TCRdb under 2021. With regard to the full study: TCR sequencing used bulk RNA from unsorted whole blood, so alpha and beta chains could not be paired. The investigation overall reported the following: VDJdb matching was skewed toward anti-spike CD8 responses and likely underestimated virus-specific expansions, missing private and CD4 specificities.

Libraries were made using 5' RACE. The reads were generated on a NextSeq 500. Unique molecular identifiers were attached to individual cDNA molecules in the TCR library protocol so that sequencing error and PCR bias could be corrected. TCR alpha and beta chains were both sequenced, and the abundances of alpha and beta sequences in each sample were closely correlated with each other. For the original study's pipeline: Decombinator V4 was used to annotate TCR sequences for V gene, J gene and CDR3. TCRs were defined as expanded if a significant change between any two time points was detected under a Poisson model with p below 0.0001. TCR abundances were normalised to the total number of TCRs sequenced per sample and expressed as counts per million. MAIT TCRs were defined by TRAV1-2 paired with TRAJ12, TRAJ20 or TRAJ33, and iNKT TCRs by TRAV10 paired with TRAJ18. VDJdb, accessed 1 November 2021, was searched for CMV, EBV and SARS-CoV-2 annotated TCRs, excluding TCRs annotated for multiple antigens. TCRdb passed the public sequencing reads through fastp at Q25 and MiXCR, retaining productive beta sequences. Rows merge per CDR3 protein into single entries with the most common DNA and genes. TCRdb's processing, not the authors', yielded these V and J calls. The table for this sample lists 60,000 or so distinct CDR3 sequences; roughly an eighth of them were counted only once. The ten largest account for roughly 4.5% of the sample.

Trimming takes 1 base from V and 5 bases from J, and the germline ends sit 14 bases apart. CDR3 length: 15 amino acids, cysteine to phenylalanine. This entry keeps only the CDR3 DNA: 45 bases, framed from base 1. CDR1 and CDR2 are read off the germline V gene as SGHTA and FQGNSA. The study was a case-control design nested within a healthcare worker cohort in London, UK, with weekly nasopharyngeal swab PCR tests and blood sampling. Healthcare workers were recruited between 23 and 31 March 2020, during the week of the UK lockdown, and were followed weekly for up to about 15 weeks. Ten or more counts support this clonotype. Which antigen it targets is not known. One base away there is no much larger clone; base qualities are not given.

The sequence joins TRBV7-2 to TRBJ1-1, with a weak D call of TRBD1 (6 bases match). The origin of this receptor is an adult who was a healthcare worker with PCR-confirmed SARS-CoV-2 infection or an uninfected control (not recorded which). Source material: whole blood. The CDR3 sequence is CASSLVGGGLTEAFF. The bases read TGTGCCAGCAGCTTAGTTGGGGGCGGGCTTACTGAAGCTTTCTTT.